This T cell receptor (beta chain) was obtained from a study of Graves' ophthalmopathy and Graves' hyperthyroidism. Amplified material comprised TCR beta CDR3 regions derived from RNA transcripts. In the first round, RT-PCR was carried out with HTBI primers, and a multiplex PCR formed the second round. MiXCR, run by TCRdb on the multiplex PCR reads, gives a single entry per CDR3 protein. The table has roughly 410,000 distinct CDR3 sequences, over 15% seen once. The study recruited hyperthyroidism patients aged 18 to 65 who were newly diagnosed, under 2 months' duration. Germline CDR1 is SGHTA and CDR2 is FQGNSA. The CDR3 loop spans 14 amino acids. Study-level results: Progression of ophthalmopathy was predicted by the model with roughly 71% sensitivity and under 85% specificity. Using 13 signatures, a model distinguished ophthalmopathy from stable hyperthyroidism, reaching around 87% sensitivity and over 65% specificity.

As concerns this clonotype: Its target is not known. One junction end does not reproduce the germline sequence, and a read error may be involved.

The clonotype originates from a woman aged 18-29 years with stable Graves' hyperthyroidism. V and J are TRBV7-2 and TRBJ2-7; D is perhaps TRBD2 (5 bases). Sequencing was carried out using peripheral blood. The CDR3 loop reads CASSLVLDSYDQYF. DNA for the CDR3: TGTGCCAGCAGCTTAGTACTAGACTCCTACGATCAGTACTTC.